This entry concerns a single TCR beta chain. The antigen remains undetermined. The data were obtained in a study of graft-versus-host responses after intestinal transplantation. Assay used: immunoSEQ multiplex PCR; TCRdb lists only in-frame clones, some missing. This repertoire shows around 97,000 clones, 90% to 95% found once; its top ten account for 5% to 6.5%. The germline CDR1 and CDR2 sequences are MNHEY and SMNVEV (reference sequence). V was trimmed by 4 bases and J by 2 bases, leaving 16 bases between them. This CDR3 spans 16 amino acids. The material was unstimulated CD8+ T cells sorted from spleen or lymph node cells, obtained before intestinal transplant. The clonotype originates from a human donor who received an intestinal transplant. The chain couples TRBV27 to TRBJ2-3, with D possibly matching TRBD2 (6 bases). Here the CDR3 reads CASSSISGVNTDTQYF. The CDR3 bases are TGTGCCAGCAGTTCCATTAGCGGAGTTAACACAGATACGCAGTATTTT.